Below, 11 T cell receptor beta chains from the same sample are listed, as sequenced in a study of T cell repertoires in cytomegalovirus infection. TCRdb redid the calling of the reads with MiXCR, one entry per CDR3 protein. Of around 450,000 distinct CDR3 sequences listed, about 11% are singletons. The source material was PBMCs. The source is a human donor in good health (CMV status not recorded). Some clones in this sample may be carry-over from other donors' samples.

A few counts support this clonotype. The V call is TRBV6-6, the J call TRBJ2-7; 8 nucleotides line up with TRBD2. The junction had 6 bases not matched to a gene; V was cut back by 6 bases and J by 2 bases. This CDR3 comprises 14 residues. In germline, CDR1 is MNHNY, CDR2 SVGAGI (reference sequence). CDR3 in DNA: TGTGCCAGCAGCACCGGGACTAGTCCCTACGAGCAGTACTTC. It specifies CASSTGTSPYEQYF.

This clonotype occurred many times. This sequence joins TRBV6-5 and TRBJ1-5, with 7 positions matching TRBD1. Per the germline V gene, CDR1 is MNHEY and CDR2 is SVGAGI. V lost 5 bases and J lost 6; bases outside the gene matches: 7. The CDR3 extends over 14 amino acids. CDR3 in amino acids: CASSQGQVGQPQHF. CDR3 in DNA: TGTGCCAGCAGTCAAGGACAGGTCGGTCAGCCCCAGCATTTT.

This clonotype was seen many times. This chain links TRBV7-6 with TRBJ2-1; D not resolved. Looked up from germline, CDR1 is SGHVS and CDR2 is FNYEAQ. This CDR3 has 15 amino acids. The ends were cut back, 2 bases at V and 0 bases at J, with 8 bases in the middle. CDR3 sequence reads: CASSLSESSYNEQFF. The CDR3 DNA follows: TGTGCCAGCAGCTTAAGTGAGAGCTCCTACAATGAGCAGTTCTTC.

This clonotype appeared many times. CDR3 sequence reads: CASSSLAGGPTYEQYF. CDR3 nucleotides: TGTGCCAGCAGCTCCCTAGCGGGGGGTCCAACCTACGAGCAGTACTTC. The V and J genes are TRBV11-2 and TRBJ2-7; 11 bases agree with TRBD2. The CDR3 loop spans 16 amino acids. V was pared by 4 bases and J by 2 bases, with 7 bases of the junction left unmatched. Germline CDR1 is SGHAT and CDR2 is FQNNGV.

This clonotype has at least ten counts. V usage is TRBV28 and J usage is TRBJ1-6; no clear D gene. Trimming removed 3 bases from V and 0 bases from J, with 9 bases in between. This CDR3 has 16 amino acids. CDR1 MDHEN and CDR2 SYDVKM come from the germline V gene. The CDR3 region has the DNA TGTGCCAGCAGTTTTGGAGGTTCCTCCTATAATTCACCCCTCCACTTT. Its translation: CASSFGGSSYNSPLHF.

Only a few counts were recorded for this clonotype. The chain has TRBV20-1 and TRBJ2-7; TRBD1 aligns across 7 bases. With 3 bases clipped from V and 6 bases from J, the junction kept 11 bases outside the gene matches. Germline-derived CDR1 and CDR2 are DFQATT and SNEGSKA (reference sequence). This CDR3 spans 14 amino acids. CDR3 coding DNA: TGCAGTGCTAGGGACAGGCTGGTCTTTACCGAGCAGTACTTC. This gives the protein CSARDRLVFTEQYF.

This clonotype was counted ten times or more. The chain combines TRBV6-1 with TRBJ2-1, with TRBD2 identical over 11 bases. J gave up 8 bases and V 2 bases, and 8 bases lay outside the gene matches. CDR1 and CDR2 (germline): MNHNS, SASEGT. This CDR3 is 16 amino acids long. CDR3 loop: CASSEYEGTSGDEQFF. Here the CDR3 DNA reads TGTGCCAGCAGTGAATACGAAGGGACTAGCGGCGATGAGCAGTTCTTC.

V usage is TRBV30 and J usage is TRBJ1-2; D is unclear. The V end was cut by 5 bases, the J end by 2 bases, with 3 bases between. The CDR3 has 10 amino acids. Per the germline V gene, CDR1 is GTSNPN and CDR2 is SVGIG (reference sequence). The CDR3 DNA reads as TGTGCCTGGGGAAACTATGGCTACACCTTC. Its translation: CAWGNYGYTF.

The sample holds many counts of this clonotype. The chain employs TRBV4-2 and TRBJ1-2; weak D call: TRBD1 (5 bases). Trimming stripped 6 bases from V and 7 bases from J, with 21 bases between. CDR1 and CDR2 from the germline V gene are LGHNA and YNFKEQ. This CDR3 has 15 amino acids. CDR3 bases: TGTGCCAGCAGTCCCCCGGGGCTAATCTCGGGTGGCTACACCTTC. Translated, it gives CASSPPGLISGGYTF.

A remark on this clonotype: Being one base from a much bigger clone, this may be a read error. The genes are TRBV5-5 and TRBJ2-3; D not certain. This CDR3 spans 16 amino acids. V lost 0 bases and J 8 bases, leaving 19 bases between the germline ends. The germline V gene has CDR1 SGHKS and CDR2 YYEKEE (reference sequence). DNA of the CDR3: TGTGCCAGCAGCTTGGAGAGTAGAAGAGTCCCAGTTACGCAGTATTTT. Translating gives CASSLESRRVPVTQYF. Together with reference TRBV5-5 and TRBJ2-3, the CDR3 gives the full variable domain: DAGVTQSPTHLIKTRGQQVTLRCSPISGHKSVSWYQQVLGQGPQFIFQYYEKEERGRGNFPDRFSARQFPNYSSELNVNALLLGDSALYLCASSLESRRVPVTQYFGPGTRLTVL.

This clonotype was seen a few times. Its ends do not fully match the called genes, so a read error is possible. The rearrangement joins TRBV10-3 to TRBJ1-1; 9 nucleotides agree with TRBD1. The germline V gene has CDR1 ENHRY and CDR2 SYGVKD. The CDR3 has 16 amino acids. Written as DNA, the CDR3 is TGTGCCATCACTGAGTCGATGGGACAGGGTGACACTGAAGCTTTCTTT. This translates into CAITESMGQGDTEAFF.